These 14 T cell receptor beta chains were all obtained from the same sample, sequenced in a study of blood T cell repertoires in COVID-19. Profiled with immunoSEQ multiplex PCR; TCRdb holds only in-frame clones, not every one. The sample carries 280,000 or so clones, 80% to 90% recorded once. Sequenced input: PBMCs or T cells enriched from blood (not recorded which). These receptors came from a man younger than 40 who had recovered from COVID-19.

The V and J genes are TRBV19 and TRBJ1-6; 8 bases are shared with TRBD1. Per germline, CDR1 LNHDA and CDR2 SQIVND (reference sequence). V gave up 7 bases and J gave up 7 bases; unmatched junction bases: 6. The CDR3 sequence is 14 residues long. DNA for the CDR3: TGTGCCAGTAAGACAGGGGTAGGGAATTCACCCCTCCACTTT. It codes for CASKTGVGNSPLHF.

V usage is TRBV18 and J usage is TRBJ1-6; 8 bases agree with TRBD1. The CDR3 sequence is 16 residues long. J was trimmed by 5 bases and V by 4 bases; bases with no gene match: 7. Germline V lookup: CDR1 KGHSH, CDR2 LQKENI. Here the CDR3 DNA reads TGTGCCAGCTCACTCCAGGGGGCTTCTAATAATTCACCCCTCCACTTT. Translation gives CASSLQGASNNSPLHF. The whole variable domain, filled in from reference TRBV18 and TRBJ1-6, reads NAGVMQNPRHLVRRRGQEARLRCSPMKGHSHVYWYRQLPEEGLKFMVYLQKENIIDESGMPKERFSAEFPKEGPSILRIQQVVRGDSAAYFCASSLQGASNNSPLHFGNGTRLTVT.

This clone has just a few counts. V is TRBV7-8 and J is TRBJ1-2, with D possibly TRBD1 on 5 matching bases. Germline assignment: CDR1 SGHVS and CDR2 FQNEAQ. The CDR3 contains 14 residues. Trimming took off 4 bases at V and 6 bases at J, with 15 bases between the two ends. The CDR3 DNA reads TGTGCCAGCAGCTCCCAGGGTCTCGGAAATGGCTACACCTTC. Its translation is CASSSQGLGNGYTF.

CDR3 amino acids: CASRTRQGSGEQYF. CDR3 bases: TGTGCCAGCAGAACTAGACAGGGTTCGGGGGAGCAGTACTTC. V and J are TRBV6-5 and TRBJ2-7; 7 bases match TRBD1. CDR3 length: 14 amino acids. J lost 7 bases, V lost 6 bases, and 12 bases had no gene match. Germline V gives CDR1 MNHEY, CDR2 SVGAGI.

V is TRBV20-1 and J is TRBJ2-5; 10 bases fit TRBD2. CDR3 length: 13 residues. Per germline, CDR1 DFQATT and CDR2 SNEGSKA (reference sequence). Germline trimming cut 3 bases from V and 3 bases from J; bases unmatched to any gene: 1. CDR3 residues: CSASSGGKETQYF. In DNA form, the CDR3 reads TGCAGTGCTAGTAGCGGGGGGAAAGAGACCCAGTACTTC.

This clone was recorded once. J is TRBJ2-5 and V is TRBV12-3 or TRBV12-4; 7 nucleotides line up with TRBD2. The CDR3 is 13 amino acids. J gave up 5 bases and V 4 bases, and 4 bases lay outside the gene matches. CDR3 nucleotides: TGTGCCAGCAGTTCCCCCGGGGGGGAGACCCAGTACTTC. It specifies CASSSPGGETQYF.

The chain has TRBV9 and TRBJ1-5; TRBD1 is a possible D gene (5 bases). There are 14 residues in the CDR3. V was shortened by 2 bases and J by 4 bases, with 10 bases between the two germline ends. Germline CDR1 SGDLS, CDR2 YYNGEE. The CDR3 nucleotides read TGTGCCAGCAGCGTCAGTGGGGGGAATCAGCCCCAGCATTTT. It specifies CASSVSGGNQPQHF.

The chain is built from TRBV9 and TRBJ1-1, with TRBD1 as a possible D gene (6 bases). V gave up 3 bases and J gave up 2 bases, with 14 bases separating them. The CDR3 is made up of 15 amino acids. Per the germline V gene, CDR1 is SGDLS and CDR2 is YYNGEE. CDR3 bases: TGTGCCAGCAGCGAACAGGGAACAGAAAACACTGAAGCTTTCTTT. Amino acids: CASSEQGTENTEAFF.

V usage is TRBV5-1 and J usage is TRBJ1-5, with D unresolved. Trimming took 0 bases from V and 5 from J, leaving 12 bases between them. Germline V CDR1 and CDR2: SGHRS, YFSETQ. The CDR3 sequence is 15 residues long. As DNA, the CDR3 is TGCGCCAGCAGCTTGGTAGGAGGGAGGGATCAGCCCCAGCATTTT. Its protein is CASSLVGGRDQPQHF.

In the case of this clone: Relative to the germline gene, one junction end is altered; a read error may explain this. J is TRBJ1-2 and V is TRBV2; TRBD1 matches at 8 bases. In germline, CDR1 is SNHLY, CDR2 FYNNEI. The CDR3 runs 15 residues. The DNA for the CDR3 is TGTGCCAGCAGTGAAATGGGGGTAACCGGACAGGGCTGCACCTTC. This codes for CASSEMGVTGQGCTF.

The chain joins TRBV3-1 (or the pseudogene TRBV3-2) to TRBJ2-5; no definite D call. The germline CDR1 and CDR2 sequences are LGHDT and YNNKEL (reference sequence). V gave up 3 bases and J gave up 4 bases, with 12 bases separating them. The CDR3 contains 14 residues. The CDR3 coding sequence is TGTGCCAGCAGCCATCTCTGGGCCACAGAGACCCAGTACTTC. Residues: CASSHLWATETQYF.

This clone was seen a single time. V and J are TRBV7-2 and TRBJ2-5; tentative D call: TRBD2 (6 bases). This CDR3 has 18 residues. V lost 1 base to trimming and J lost 0 bases, with 18 bases between them. Germline-derived CDR1 and CDR2 are SGHTA and FQGNSA. This chain's CDR3 is CASSLVGSASENQETQYF. In DNA form, the CDR3 reads TGTGCCAGCAGCTTAGTTGGGAGTGCTAGCGAGAACCAAGAGACCCAGTACTTC.

The chain is built from TRBV9 and TRBJ1-1; tentative D call: TRBD1 (5 bases). The CDR3 has 14 amino acids. The V end was cut by 4 bases, the J end by 1 base, with 11 bases between. Germline V gene data show CDR1 as SGDLS and CDR2 as YYNGEE. The CDR3 DNA is TGTGCCAGCAGCCAGCGACAGAAGAACACTGAAGCTTTCTTT. It translates to CASSQRQKNTEAFF.

This chain joins TRBV19 and TRBJ1-4, with D perhaps TRBD1 (6 bases). The length of the CDR3 is 16 residues. Trimming took 4 bases from V and 11 from J, leaving 23 bases between them. Germline assignment: CDR1 LNHDA and CDR2 SQIVND (reference sequence). The DNA of the CDR3 is TGTGCCAGTAGTAGAGGGTCTGGGACAAACCTAGGGAAACTGTTTTTT. It encodes CASSRGSGTNLGKLFF. Based on the CDR3 plus reference TRBV19 and TRBJ1-4, the full variable domain is DGGITQSPKYLFRKEGQNVTLSCEQNLNHDAMYWYRQDPGQGLRLIYYSQIVNDFQKGDIAEGYSVSREKKESFPLTVTSAQKNPTAFYLCASSRGSGTNLGKLFFGSGTQLSVL.